This T cell receptor beta chain is from a study of Ad26.COV2.S vaccination and SARS-CoV-2 variants (dated by TCRdb to about 2021). Background on the whole study: Vaccine-arm donors came from COV1001, a multicentre, randomized, double-blind, placebo-controlled phase I-IIa trial of Ad26.COV2.S in healthy adults. TCRbeta repertoire sequencing was used to assess the specificity and breadth of SARS-CoV-2-reactive T cell receptors after Ad26.COV2.S vaccination. The TCR-sequenced set comprised approximately 32 samples: some 20 Ad26.COV2.S vaccine recipients, 5 placebo recipients and 8 SARS-CoV-2 convalescent individuals. Ad26.COV2.S was administered intramuscularly at 5 x 10^10 or 1 x 10^11 viral particles, either as a single shot or as two shots given 56 days apart. Trial participants were randomized into five groups of five, in which low-dose or high-dose Ad26.COV2.S was given once or twice, or placebo was given on both occasions. Investigators did not know the trial group allocation while performing experiments and assessing outcomes.

Turning to this clone: This receptor's antigen is unknown. Within one base of it there is no much larger clone, and no base qualities were kept.

The sample's treatment or condition, from its label and the paper: around 19 received Ad26.COV2.S at low or high dose, single or two shots; about 5 received placebo; per-sample allocation not given. Repertoires of vaccine and placebo recipients were sequenced from samples collected on day 63 after the first injection. Between 29 July and 7 August 2020, Cohort 1b enrolled 25 adults aged 18-55 years at one site in Boston, USA. Ad26.COV2.S consisted of a replication-incompetent adenovirus type 26 vector by which a prefusion-stabilized SARS-CoV-2 spike protein from the original Wuhan strain was expressed. Here is what the overall study found, with its caveats: Comparing responses between vaccine doses or regimens was not something the study was powered to do. After vaccination, substantial breadth of spike-specific CD8+ and CD4+ T cell responses was reported. Comparable non-spike TCR breadth was observed between vaccine and placebo recipients, consistent with only spike being contained in the vaccine. According to the authors, total T cell responses may have been underestimated by the TCR breadth and depth analyses. Higher spike-specific TCR breadth was observed in Ad26.COV2.S recipients than in placebo recipients (P = 0.0014).

TCRbeta CDR3 regions were sequenced with the immunoSEQ Assay. After extraction, genomic DNA underwent amplification by bias-controlled multiplex PCR, followed by high-throughput sequencing. The original pipeline was this. To quantify the absolute abundance of every unique TCRbeta CDR3 region, sequences were collapsed and filtered. T cell fraction was estimated by normalizing TCRbeta template counts to usable DNA, with usable DNA measured through amplification of reference genes found in all nucleated cells. Repertoire TCRs were annotated as SARS-CoV-2-specific when V gene, CDR3 amino acid sequence and J gene were exactly matched to a known reactive TCR set. The reference SARS-CoV-2 TCR set came from MIRA and was filtered for enrichment in COVID-19-positive ImmuneCODE repertoires, removing public or cross-reactive TCRs. Based on the MIRA antigens, annotated TCRs were further analysed at the level of specific ORF or position within ORF. Breadth was defined as the number of annotated unique rearrangements divided by the total number of unique productive rearrangements, and depth was defined as the summed frequency of the annotated unique rearrangements. TCR breadth was compared between groups using two-sided Wilcoxon rank-sum tests. TCRdb retrieved this table from immuneACCESS and kept in-frame rearrangements only. Not all clones are present; in checked studies, unresolved V genes account for under half, and no reason is known for the remainder. The DNA was the basis for D and trimming; V, J and clone size are from that table. Here the sample has over 250,000 clones; about 87% occur a single time. Over 2.5% of the sample goes to the ten largest clones.

Relative to germline, V is 2 bases shorter and J is 6 bases shorter, with 10 bases between their ends. The CDR3, from cysteine to phenylalanine, totals 14 residues. Only CDR3 DNA is held: 42 bases, read in frame from base 1. Based on the germline V gene, the CDR1 and CDR2 sequences are KGHSH and LQKENI. The sample consisted of peripheral blood, taken in a trial of Ad26.COV2.S vaccine versus placebo. The receptor was isolated from a person aged 18 to 59 who received the Ad26.COV2.S COVID-19 vaccine or a placebo. This receptor chain uses TRBV18 and TRBJ1-4; TRBD1 is possibly the D segment (5 matching bases). The CDR3 amino acid sequence is: CASSPWGLDEKLFF. The bases are TGTGCCAGCTCACCATGGGGGTTGGATGAAAAACTGTTTTTT.